This T cell receptor beta chain was recovered during a study of blood T cells in healthy people across ages. Whole-study context: Capture via template switching afforded approximately one barcoded beta molecule per two T cells.

A J-beta primer mix and a sample-barcoded 5' primer were used in a second PCR of roughly 7 to 12 cycles. Each sample yielded at least 2.5 million CDR3-containing paired-end reads. One entry per CDR3 protein, called by TCRdb with MiXCR from the 5' RACE reads. The sample records 850,000 or so distinct CDR3 sequences, around 26% being singletons. It was approximately 10 milliliters of peripheral blood that were drawn from each donor. The sample taken for sequencing was blood. The clonotype originates from a woman of 80 years or more in good health.

The CDR3 DNA reads TGTGCCAGCAGCCCCACGACATTGGACCGCAACCAAGAGACCCAGTACTTC. Translating it yields CASSPTTLDRNQETQYF. The chain carries TRBV7-9 and TRBJ2-5; D gene ambiguous. The CDR3 loop spans 17 amino acids. Looked up from germline, CDR1 is SEHNR and CDR2 is FQNEAQ (reference sequence). V lost 5 bases and J lost 0, with 19 bases in between. Supplemented by reference TRBV7-9 and TRBJ2-5, the full variable domain reads DTGVSQNPRHKITKRGQNVTFRCDPISEHNRLYWYRQTLGQGPEFLTYFQNEAQLEKSRLLSDRFSAERPKGSFSTLEIQRTEQGDSAMYLCASSPTTLDRNQETQYFGPGTRLLVL.